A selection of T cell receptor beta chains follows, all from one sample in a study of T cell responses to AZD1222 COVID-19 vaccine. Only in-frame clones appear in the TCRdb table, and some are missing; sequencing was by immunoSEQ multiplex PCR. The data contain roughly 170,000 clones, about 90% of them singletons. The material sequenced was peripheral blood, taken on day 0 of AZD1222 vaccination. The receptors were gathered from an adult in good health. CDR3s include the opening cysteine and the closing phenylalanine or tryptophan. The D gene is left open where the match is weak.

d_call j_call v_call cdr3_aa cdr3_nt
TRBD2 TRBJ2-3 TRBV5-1 CASSLDGGTSGSGTQYF TGCGCCAGCAGCTTGGATGGGGGGACTAGCGGGTCGGGTACGCAGTATTTT
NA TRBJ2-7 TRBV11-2 CASSSGLRYEQYF TGTGCCAGCAGCTCGGGACTGCGCTACGAGCAGTACTTC
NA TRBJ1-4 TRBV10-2 CASSPTGSGEKLFF TGCGCCAGCAGTCCCACAGGGTCAGGGGAAAAACTGTTTTTT
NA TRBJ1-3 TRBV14 CASSQSPWGPSGNTIYF TGTGCCAGCAGCCAAAGTCCATGGGGCCCATCCGGAAACACCATATATTTT
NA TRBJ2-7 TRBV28 CASSLTAEQYF TGTGCCAGCAGTTTGACGGCCGAGCAGTACTTC
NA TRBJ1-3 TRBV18 CASSPPGPSSGNTIYF TGTGCCAGCTCACCACCTGGCCCAAGCTCTGGAAACACCATATATTTT
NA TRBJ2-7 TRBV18 CASSPEPKYEQYF TGTGCCAGCTCACCAGAACCTAAATACGAGCAGTACTTC
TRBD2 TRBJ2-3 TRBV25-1 CASSEFGLAGAPDTQYF TGTGCCAGCAGTGAATTTGGGTTAGCGGGAGCTCCAGATACGCAGTATTTT
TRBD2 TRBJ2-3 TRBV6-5 CASSRLAGFTDTQYF TGTGCCAGCAGCAGACTAGCGGGGTTCACAGATACGCAGTATTTT
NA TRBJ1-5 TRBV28 CASSLVQGSQPQHF TGTGCCAGCAGTTTAGTCCAGGGGAGTCAGCCCCAGCATTTT